This record concerns one TCR beta chain sequence. This clonotype was found many times. Its antigen remains undetermined. Within one base of it there is no much larger clone, and no base qualities were kept. Hyperthyroidism patients were aged 18 to 65 years and newly diagnosed, with disease duration of less than 2 months. Exclusion was applied to patients with uncontrolled infections, other autoimmune diseases, pregnancy or lactation. Diagnoses were established on the basis of clinical symptoms, serum thyroxine and TRAb, thyroid ultrasound, and orbital computed tomography. For progressor patients, blood was drawn at the first diagnosis of hyperthyroidism, before any ophthalmopathy symptoms had appeared. Ficoll-Paque density gradient centrifugation was used to isolate PBMCs from around 10 ml of fresh peripheral blood. Progressor patients were first diagnosed with Graves' hyperthyroidism and then developed ophthalmopathy during follow-up. Trizol reagent was used to extract total RNA, and RNA quality was then checked on an Agilent 2100 Bioanalyzer.

The data derive from a study of T cells in Graves' hyperthyroidism and ophthalmopathy (dated by TCRdb to the late 2010s). About the full investigation: Peripheral blood was sampled at the time of initial diagnosis, prior to any treatment. In more than 5 Graves' hyperthyroidism patients, the study also compared T-cell repertoires from thyroid tissue with T-cell repertoires from blood. To identify distinguishing TCR V-J signatures, a discovery cohort of some 99 patients was used, comprising fewer than 45 with Graves' ophthalmopathy and under 60 with stable Graves' hyperthyroidism. The roughly 100 discovery patients were divided at random into training and test sets in a 7:3 ratio. The paper reports TCR Vbeta CDR3 sequencing of approximately 140 peripheral blood samples: approximately 41 ophthalmopathy, fewer than 80 hyperthyroidism and around 17 progressor patients. Whether ophthalmopathy could be predicted prospectively was tested in an independent validation cohort made up of roughly 19 hyperthyroidism patients plus 17 patients who later progressed to ophthalmopathy. Once sampling was done, hyperthyroidism patients were given methimazole at a starting dose of 30 mg daily, whereas ophthalmopathy patients were given high-dose intravenous methylprednisolone. The full study reports these points: Ophthalmopathy was separated from stable hyperthyroidism by a 13 V-J signature model, with around 90% sensitivity and 81% to 83% specificity obtained in cross-validation and 80%/75% obtained in testing. During validation, the model predicted progression to ophthalmopathy a median of approximately 6 months ahead of onset, with roughly 65% sensitivity and almost 75% specificity. Most expanded thyroid clonotypes (frequency above 0.001) were also detected in blood, a finding suggesting that blood repertoires may reflect thyroid immune responses. No statistical method was used to fix the sample size in advance, and group allocation was not hidden from the investigators.

The germline V gene supplies CDR1 SNHLY and CDR2 FYNNEI. Trimming costs V 6 bases and J 2 bases, and their ends lie 11 bases apart. From cysteine to phenylalanine, the CDR3 is 13 amino acids long. Of the read, only the CDR3 DNA is kept; its 39 bases are in frame from base 1. The TCR beta CDR3 regions were amplified from the RNA transcripts. A first-round RT-PCR of the TCR CDR3 used the HTBI primer set with the Qiagen OneStep RT-PCR kit. The libraries were constructed in a second round of multiplex PCR and then size-selected and purified. Libraries were sequenced paired-end with 100 bp reads on an Illumina HiSeq2000. The published analysis was carried out like this. SOAPnuke was used to process the raw data, throwing out any read that contained adapters or uncalled bases, had a mean Phred below 15, or lacked an exact constant-primer or identifier match. COPE v1.2.5 was used to merge high-quality paired reads, and clonotypes were defined as unique nucleotide sequences. MiTCR v1.1 was used to align clonotypes to the IMGT TRBV, TRBD and TRBJ reference segments. The analysis included only V-J combinations with a frequency above 0.0001, which together covered 98% to 99.2% of the repertoires. The TCS score was defined as the ratio of F50 (clonal expansion) to E x V (chaos), calculated using BLOSUM62-based TCRdist between CDR3 peptides within each V-J. Welch's t-statistics and random forest reduced fewer than 550 V-J features to 13, which were used in a naive Bayes classifier (R e1071). TCRdb's own reprocessing of the public reads used fastp at Q25 and MiXCR and kept productive beta chains. Each entry merges the rows of one CDR3 protein and shows their most common DNA and genes. The V and J calls were not made by the authors but by TCRdb's processing. Counted in this sample were 300,000 to 450,000 distinct CDR3 sequences; about a sixth of them appeared once. The top ten constitute 30% to 40% of the sample.

Sequenced material: blood. This receptor was identified in a young woman with Graves' hyperthyroidism that later progressed to Graves' ophthalmopathy. The sequence is built from TRBV2 and TRBJ2-7; tentative D gene TRBD1, with 6 bases matching. Read as DNA, the sequence is TGTGCCAGCAGAGGGACACCTACCTACGAGCAGTACTTC. Its protein product is CASRGTPTYEQYF.